A single T cell receptor (beta chain) is shown here with its context. Its antigen is unknown. TCRdb's table, derived via immunoSEQ multiplex PCR, lists solely in-frame clones and lacks some. The sample includes 70,000 to 95,000 clones, 88% of them seen just once. The sample belongs to a study of T cell responses to AZD1222 COVID-19 vaccine. Findings and limits, study-wide: The sample set comprised mostly white British donors with more females, and clonal diversity was possibly underestimated.

The CDR3 spans 13 residues. The germline V gene encodes CDR1 LGHNA and CDR2 YNFKEQ. Trimming pared 0 bases from V and 5 bases from J, leaving 7 bases between. The V gene is TRBV4-2, the J gene TRBJ1-1; unclear D gene. The sequence was obtained from an adult in good health. Here the sequenced sample was peripheral blood, taken on day 0 of MenACWY control vaccination. CDR3 amino acids: CASSQDGDTEAFF. DNA of the CDR3: TGTGCCAGCAGCCAAGACGGGGATACTGAAGCTTTCTTT.